Listed below are T cell receptor beta chains from one sample, sequenced in a study of T-cell reconstitution after alpha-beta-depleted transplantation in children. Using its own MiXCR run on the PCR reads, TCRdb lists one record per CDR3 protein. The sample shows about 830,000 distinct CDR3 sequences, roughly 15% of them seen only once. The sequencing used PBMCs, mostly from graft donor cells, collected 360 days after TCRalphabeta/CD19-depleted stem cell transplant. The receptors here all came from a male patient younger than 18 who had a stem cell transplant for acute lymphoblastic leukemia, so the T cells may come from the graft donor. Both conserved end residues are part of each CDR3.

>TRBV5-1|18
CASSTRDRGTSGAYEQYF
>TRBV12-3/TRBV12-4|13
CASSLRQTYGYTF
>TRBV16|18
CASSPMWEGRFIPYEQYF
>TRBV5-1|17
CASSSDRSDSGANVLTF
>TRBV2|13
CASSHGQGPVSVF
>TRBV4-1|16
CASSQVGQGARAPLHF
>TRBV20-1|14
CSATHSNLADTQYF
>TRBV7-9|14
CASSLAIPAGELFF
>TRBV7-9|14
CASSLAENTGELFF
>TRBV5-1|15
CASSPVAGVYDEQFF
>TRBV2|13
CAATPGRGYEQYF
>TRBV7-8|16
CASSPLQRELDNEQFF
>TRBV12-3/TRBV12-4|14
CASSSGPYQETQYF
>TRBV7-9|16
CASSHTPMDGKYEQYF
>TRBV12-3/TRBV12-4|17
CASSLGLAGEPYNEQFF
>TRBV5-1|15
CASRMTGGANQPQHF
>TRBV25-1|16
CASSELGTGFTGELFF
>TRBV6-1|15
CASRTANLPHYEQYF
>TRBV6-1|16
CASRSARRTGVYGYTF
>TRBV7-9|17
CASSWVPGTSGYNEQFF
>TRBV18|14
CASSPERRQETQYF
>TRBV5-1|15
CASSLTSGSPYEQYF
>TRBV7-9|15
CASSLAPGLNNEQFF
>TRBV12-3/TRBV12-4|13
CASTSGTADGYTF
>TRBV18|17
CASSPVFDSHPTDTQYF
>TRBV18|15
CASSPPTRAVNEQYF
>TRBV7-8|19
CASSPGPAGALVAWETQYF
>TRBV19|15
CASRPGTATNYGYTF
>TRBV4-1|15
CASSQERLARYEQYF
>TRBV11-1|14
CASSLTSTFGEQYF
>TRBV11-2|14
CASSHPSGRGEQYF
>TRBV5-1|17
CASSLGQMYSGANVLTF
>TRBV5-1|16
CASSLGPGNRIQPQHF
>TRBV7-3|15
CASSLSGHGVYEQYF
>TRBV2|14
CASSVAEGPDEQYF
>TRBV6-1|14
CASSRDSLNQPQHF
>TRBV29-1|13
CSVDDKGLQTQYF
>TRBV5-1|14
CASSNSGSENIQYF
>TRBV5-5|15
CASKEGLRILYEQYF
>TRBV9|14
CASSPRQGRYEQYF
>TRBV5-1|15
CASSLATSGTDTQYF
>TRBV2|14
CASRGARLYNEQFF
>TRBV7-8|19
CASSLPPTEAPSGANVLTF
>TRBV6-1|18
CASSLNPGLAGGTGELFF
>TRBV13|16
CASTSWAAGGLGEQYF
>TRBV5-1|16
CASSLGPGGLTGELFF
>TRBV18|16
CASSPRTGVQNYGYTF
>TRBV10-3|17
CAISGTWVAGGTDTQYF
>TRBV6-5|15
CASSYMTGDYNEQFF
>TRBV20-1|13
CSARDNPFYEQYF
>TRBV11-2|16
CASSDLAGGGAYEQYF
>TRBV28|15
CASSHHRGFTGELFF
>TRBV12-3/TRBV12-4|15
CASSSRALGSEPQHF